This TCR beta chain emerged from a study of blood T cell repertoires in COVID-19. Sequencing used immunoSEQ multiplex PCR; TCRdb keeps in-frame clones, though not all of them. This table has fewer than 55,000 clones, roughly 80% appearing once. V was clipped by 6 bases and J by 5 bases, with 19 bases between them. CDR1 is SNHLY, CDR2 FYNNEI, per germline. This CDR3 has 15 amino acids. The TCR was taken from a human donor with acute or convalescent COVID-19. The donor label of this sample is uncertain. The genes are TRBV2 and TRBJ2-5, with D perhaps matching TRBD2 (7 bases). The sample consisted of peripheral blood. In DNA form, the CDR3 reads TGTGCCAGCAGCTCTACCTTCGGGGGGCGGGAGACCCAGTACTTC. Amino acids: CASSSTFGGRETQYF.